Listed below are T cell receptor beta chains from one sample, sequenced in a study of blood T cells in healthy people across ages. TCRdb redid the calling of the 5' RACE reads with MiXCR, one entry per CDR3 protein. The table shows approximately 830,000 distinct CDR3 sequences, with around two thirds occurring only once. The sample comprised blood. All receptors derive from a man aged 25 to 40 in good health. Each CDR3 is given with its conserved first and last residue. Fields, in order: V gene, D gene, clone size, J gene, CDR3 protein, CDR3 DNA. D genes are given only for firm matches. Clone size, where shown, is once, few, many, or a class for clones that have expanded.

v_call: TRBV7-9
d_call: .
clone_size: few
j_call: TRBJ2-7
cdr3_aa: CASSLADSRRTEQYF
cdr3_nt: TGTGCCAGCAGCTTAGCCGATTCTAGACGAACCGAGCAGTACTTC

v_call: TRBV5-1
d_call: .
clone_size: .
j_call: TRBJ1-5
cdr3_aa: CASSRREGGQPQHF
cdr3_nt: TGCGCCAGCAGCCGGCGGGAGGGCGGTCAGCCCCAGCATTTT

v_call: TRBV4-1
d_call: .
clone_size: few
j_call: TRBJ1-1
cdr3_aa: CASSQVALFPEAFF
cdr3_nt: TGCGCCAGCAGCCAAGTCGCGCTTTTCCCTGAAGCTTTCTTT

v_call: TRBV7-9
d_call: .
clone_size: .
j_call: TRBJ2-1
cdr3_aa: CASRPDRGDKKEQFF
cdr3_nt: TGTGCCAGCAGACCCGACAGAGGGGATAAGAAAGAGCAGTTCTTC

v_call: TRBV29-1
d_call: .
clone_size: .
j_call: TRBJ2-5
cdr3_aa: CSVTHSRDTFSIQETQYF
cdr3_nt: TGCAGCGTTACCCACTCACGGGACACATTTTCAATCCAAGAGACCCAGTACTTC

v_call: TRBV12-3/TRBV12-4
d_call: TRBD2
clone_size: .
j_call: TRBJ2-1
cdr3_aa: CASSPTSGGARGHEQFF
cdr3_nt: TGTGCCAGCAGTCCCACTAGCGGGGGGGCTCGGGGCCATGAGCAGTTCTTC

v_call: TRBV20-1
d_call: .
clone_size: .
j_call: TRBJ2-7
cdr3_aa: CSAPPRGPSYEQYF
cdr3_nt: TGCAGTGCTCCCCCCCGGGGGCCTTCCTACGAGCAGTACTTC

v_call: TRBV9
d_call: TRBD2
clone_size: many
j_call: TRBJ2-1
cdr3_aa: CASSVAGGAREQFF
cdr3_nt: TGTGCCAGCAGCGTAGCCGGGGGGGCCCGTGAGCAGTTCTTC

v_call: TRBV7-9
d_call: TRBD1
clone_size: .
j_call: TRBJ2-7
cdr3_aa: CASSLPGTGQEQYF
cdr3_nt: TGTGCCAGCAGCTTACCAGGGACAGGGCAAGAGCAGTACTTC

v_call: TRBV2
d_call: TRBD1
clone_size: few
j_call: TRBJ1-2
cdr3_aa: CASRLQGVLYGYTF
cdr3_nt: TGTGCCAGCAGATTACAGGGGGTCCTCTATGGCTACACCTTC

v_call: TRBV5-5
d_call: TRBD1
clone_size: .
j_call: TRBJ2-7
cdr3_aa: CASDQEGTGGLLLNDEQYF
cdr3_nt: TGTGCCAGCGACCAAGAGGGGACAGGGGGCCTCCTACTTAACGACGAGCAGTACTTC

v_call: TRBV6-6
d_call: TRBD1
clone_size: .
j_call: TRBJ1-5
cdr3_aa: CDPFWTGDSNQPQHF
cdr3_nt: TGTGATCCTTTTTGGACAGGCGATAGCAATCAGCCCCAGCATTTT

v_call: TRBV15
d_call: .
clone_size: .
j_call: TRBJ2-1
cdr3_aa: CATSRDITGSEQFF
cdr3_nt: TGTGCCACCAGCAGAGATATTACAGGGAGTGAGCAGTTCTTC

v_call: TRBV7-2
d_call: TRBD1
clone_size: .
j_call: TRBJ1-2
cdr3_aa: CASSTTGVANYGYTF
cdr3_nt: TGTGCCAGCAGCACAACAGGGGTAGCTAACTATGGCTACACCTTC

v_call: TRBV5-1
d_call: TRBD2
clone_size: few
j_call: TRBJ2-3
cdr3_aa: CASKRLAGESTDTQYF
cdr3_nt: TGCGCCAGCAAACGCCTAGCGGGGGAGAGCACAGATACGCAGTATTTT

v_call: TRBV7-2
d_call: TRBD2
clone_size: .
j_call: TRBJ2-3
cdr3_aa: CASSSPPGTSGGATDTQYF
cdr3_nt: TGTGCCAGCAGCTCTCCCCCCGGGACTAGCGGGGGGGCGACAGATACGCAGTATTTT

v_call: TRBV6-2/TRBV6-3
d_call: TRBD1
clone_size: once
j_call: TRBJ2-5
cdr3_aa: CASTTRTGSRETQYF
cdr3_nt: TGTGCCAGCACCACGAGGACAGGGAGCAGAGAGACCCAGTACTTC

v_call: TRBV5-1
d_call: TRBD2
clone_size: .
j_call: TRBJ2-5
cdr3_aa: CASSRQRGETQYF
cdr3_nt: TGCGCCAGCAGCCGGCAGCGGGGGGAGACCCAGTACTTC

v_call: TRBV6-2/TRBV6-3
d_call: .
clone_size: once
j_call: TRBJ2-6
cdr3_aa: CASKVVGANVLTF
cdr3_nt: TGTGCCAGCAAGGTGGTTGGGGCCAACGTCCTGACTTTC

v_call: TRBV20-1
d_call: .
clone_size: .
j_call: TRBJ2-7
cdr3_aa: CSSEGQNPLEQYF
cdr3_nt: TGCAGTTCCGAGGGGCAAAACCCCCTCGAGCAGTACTTC

v_call: TRBV7-8
d_call: .
clone_size: .
j_call: TRBJ2-1
cdr3_aa: CASSLSPSSSYNEQFF
cdr3_nt: TGTGCCAGCAGCTTATCACCTTCGAGCTCCTACAATGAGCAGTTCTTC

v_call: TRBV20-1
d_call: TRBD1
clone_size: few
j_call: TRBJ1-5
cdr3_aa: CSARGQGVNQPQHF
cdr3_nt: TGCAGTGCTAGAGGGCAGGGGGTAAATCAGCCCCAGCATTTT

v_call: TRBV6-5
d_call: TRBD1
clone_size: .
j_call: TRBJ1-1
cdr3_aa: CASRRGQGITEAFF
cdr3_nt: TGTGCCAGCAGAAGGGGACAGGGGATCACTGAAGCTTTCTTT

v_call: TRBV7-8
d_call: TRBD1
clone_size: .
j_call: TRBJ2-7
cdr3_aa: CASSLVSWTGDTYEQYF
cdr3_nt: TGTGCCAGCAGCTTAGTTAGCTGGACAGGGGACACCTACGAGCAGTACTTC

v_call: TRBV7-2
d_call: TRBD1
clone_size: many
j_call: TRBJ2-7
cdr3_aa: CASSFSQGPFYEQYF
cdr3_nt: TGTGCCAGCAGCTTCTCACAGGGGCCCTTCTACGAGCAGTACTTC

v_call: TRBV7-3
d_call: .
clone_size: .
j_call: TRBJ1-1
cdr3_aa: CASSAGMAKTEAFF
cdr3_nt: TGTGCCAGCAGTGCAGGGATGGCGAAAACTGAAGCTTTCTTT

v_call: TRBV6-2/TRBV6-3
d_call: .
clone_size: .
j_call: TRBJ2-7
cdr3_aa: CASSYGPGGVYEQYF
cdr3_nt: TGTGCCAGCAGTTACGGGCCTGGAGGGGTCTACGAGCAGTACTTC

v_call: TRBV7-8
d_call: TRBD2
clone_size: few
j_call: TRBJ2-1
cdr3_aa: CASSLLGGVGGAHNEQFF
cdr3_nt: TGTGCCAGCAGCTTATTGGGAGGGGTTGGGGGTGCCCACAATGAGCAGTTCTTC

v_call: TRBV28
d_call: TRBD1
clone_size: many
j_call: TRBJ2-7
cdr3_aa: CASTPGGAGLEQYF
cdr3_nt: TGTGCCAGCACTCCAGGGGGCGCTGGACTCGAGCAGTACTTC

v_call: TRBV3-1
d_call: TRBD1
clone_size: many
j_call: TRBJ2-6
cdr3_aa: CASSSRGQGNSGANVLTF
cdr3_nt: TGTGCCAGCAGCTCACGGGGACAGGGAAACTCTGGGGCCAACGTCCTGACTTTC

v_call: TRBV20-1
d_call: .
clone_size: few
j_call: TRBJ2-3
cdr3_aa: CSARGVYFTDTQYF
cdr3_nt: TGCAGTGCTAGGGGGGTCTACTTCACAGATACGCAGTATTTT

v_call: TRBV10-3
d_call: .
clone_size: few
j_call: TRBJ2-7
cdr3_aa: CAIMDRDYPYEQYF
cdr3_nt: TGTGCCATCATGGACAGGGACTATCCTTACGAGCAGTACTTC

v_call: TRBV12-3/TRBV12-4
d_call: TRBD1
clone_size: few
j_call: TRBJ1-1
cdr3_aa: CASSRDSLNTEAFF
cdr3_nt: TGTGCCAGCAGCCGGGACAGCCTGAACACTGAAGCTTTCTTT

v_call: TRBV29-1
d_call: .
clone_size: .
j_call: TRBJ2-1
cdr3_aa: CSVYRRSYNEQFF
cdr3_nt: TGCAGCGTCTACAGGAGGTCCTACAATGAGCAGTTCTTC

v_call: TRBV20-1
d_call: TRBD1
clone_size: once
j_call: TRBJ2-5
cdr3_aa: CSAGVGTGDWETQYF
cdr3_nt: TGCAGTGCTGGAGTTGGCACAGGGGATTGGGAGACCCAGTACTTC

v_call: TRBV29-1
d_call: .
clone_size: once
j_call: TRBJ1-2
cdr3_aa: CSVDHGLNYGYTF
cdr3_nt: TGCAGCGTTGATCACGGGTTAAACTATGGCTACACCTTC

v_call: TRBV30
d_call: .
clone_size: .
j_call: TRBJ2-7
cdr3_aa: CAWSPGGSYNEQYF
cdr3_nt: TGTGCCTGGAGCCCTGGGGGCTCCTACAATGAGCAGTACTTC

v_call: TRBV7-2
d_call: .
clone_size: .
j_call: TRBJ2-7
cdr3_aa: CASSLNSPWDEQYF
cdr3_nt: TGTGCCAGCAGCTTAAACAGTCCTTGGGACGAGCAGTACTTC

v_call: TRBV13
d_call: TRBD2
clone_size: .
j_call: TRBJ2-5
cdr3_aa: CASSSGTSWETQYF
cdr3_nt: TGTGCCAGCAGCTCCGGGACTAGCTGGGAGACCCAGTACTTC

v_call: TRBV4-1
d_call: TRBD1
clone_size: .
j_call: TRBJ2-1
cdr3_aa: CASSQVGQGSGNEQFF
cdr3_nt: TGCGCCAGCAGCCAAGTCGGACAGGGGTCGGGGAATGAGCAGTTCTTC

v_call: TRBV12-3/TRBV12-4
d_call: .
clone_size: .
j_call: TRBJ1-2
cdr3_aa: CASSQDRRLTYGYTF
cdr3_nt: TGTGCCAGCAGTCAAGACAGGCGTTTAACCTATGGCTACACCTTC

v_call: TRBV4-3
d_call: TRBD1
clone_size: few
j_call: TRBJ1-4
cdr3_aa: CASSQGGGRGTGNEKLFF
cdr3_nt: TGCGCCAGCAGCCAAGGTGGGGGACGGGGGACAGGGAATGAAAAACTGTTTTTT

v_call: TRBV12-3/TRBV12-4
d_call: .
clone_size: .
j_call: TRBJ1-4
cdr3_aa: CATSTRNREKLFF
cdr3_nt: TGTGCCACGTCGACCCGTAACAGGGAAAAACTGTTTTTT

v_call: TRBV20-1
d_call: .
clone_size: .
j_call: TRBJ2-3
cdr3_aa: CSARRGDSGDTQYF
cdr3_nt: TGCAGTGCTAGGAGAGGTGACTCCGGCGATACGCAGTATTTT

v_call: TRBV9
d_call: .
clone_size: few
j_call: TRBJ2-3
cdr3_aa: CASLIREDTQYF
cdr3_nt: TGTGCCAGCCTCATACGGGAAGATACGCAGTATTTT

v_call: TRBV4-2
d_call: TRBD2
clone_size: .
j_call: TRBJ2-5
cdr3_aa: CASSQDPAGPLTQYF
cdr3_nt: TGTGCCAGCAGCCAAGATCCAGCGGGGCCCCTGACCCAGTACTTC

v_call: TRBV2
d_call: .
clone_size: .
j_call: TRBJ2-7
cdr3_aa: CASTTVRSYEQYF
cdr3_nt: TGTGCCAGCACAACGGTCAGGTCCTACGAGCAGTACTTC

v_call: TRBV4-2
d_call: .
clone_size: .
j_call: TRBJ2-3
cdr3_aa: CAGSQESSPTPDTQYF
cdr3_nt: TGTGCCGGCAGCCAAGAATCTTCCCCGACCCCAGATACGCAGTATTTT

v_call: TRBV7-2
d_call: .
clone_size: .
j_call: TRBJ1-2
cdr3_aa: CASSLPPGEGGYTF
cdr3_nt: TGTGCCAGCAGCTTACCACCTGGTGAGGGAGGCTACACCTTC

v_call: TRBV6-2/TRBV6-3
d_call: .
clone_size: .
j_call: TRBJ2-1
cdr3_aa: CASRVSCGLYNEQFF
cdr3_nt: TGTGCCAGCAGGGTCTCTTGCGGACTATACAATGAGCAGTTCTTC

v_call: TRBV12-3/TRBV12-4
d_call: TRBD1
clone_size: .
j_call: TRBJ2-7
cdr3_aa: CASSHQLHRGTRGPPGEQYF
cdr3_nt: TGTGCCAGCAGCCACCAACTTCATCGAGGGACAAGGGGGCCCCCCGGGGAGCAGTACTTC

v_call: TRBV7-9
d_call: .
clone_size: .
j_call: TRBJ2-4
cdr3_aa: CASSARGGDIQYF
cdr3_nt: TGTGCCAGCAGCGCCCGGGGCGGGGACATTCAGTACTTC

v_call: TRBV20-1
d_call: .
clone_size: many
j_call: TRBJ2-3
cdr3_aa: CSADRSPDTQYF
cdr3_nt: TGCAGTGCTGACCGATCGCCAGATACGCAGTATTTT

v_call: TRBV12-3/TRBV12-4
d_call: TRBD2
clone_size: .
j_call: TRBJ2-3
cdr3_aa: CASSRHRLAGYTDTQYF
cdr3_nt: TGTGCCAGCTCACGCCATAGACTAGCGGGGTACACAGATACGCAGTATTTT

v_call: TRBV5-1
d_call: TRBD1
clone_size: .
j_call: TRBJ2-3
cdr3_aa: CASKVRAAGGITDTQYF
cdr3_nt: TGCGCCAGCAAAGTCCGGGCGGCAGGGGGAATCACAGATACGCAGTATTTT